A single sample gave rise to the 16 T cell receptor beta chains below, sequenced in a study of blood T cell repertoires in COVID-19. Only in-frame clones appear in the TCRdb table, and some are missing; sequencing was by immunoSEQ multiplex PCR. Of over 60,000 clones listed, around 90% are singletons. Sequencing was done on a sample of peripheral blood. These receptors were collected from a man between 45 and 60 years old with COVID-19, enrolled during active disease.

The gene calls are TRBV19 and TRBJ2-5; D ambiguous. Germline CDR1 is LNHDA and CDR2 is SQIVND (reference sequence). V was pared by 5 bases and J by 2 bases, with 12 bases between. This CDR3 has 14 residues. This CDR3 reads CASSGRPPQETQYF. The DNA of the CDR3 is TGTGCCAGTAGTGGCCGCCCGCCACAAGAGACCCAGTACTTC.

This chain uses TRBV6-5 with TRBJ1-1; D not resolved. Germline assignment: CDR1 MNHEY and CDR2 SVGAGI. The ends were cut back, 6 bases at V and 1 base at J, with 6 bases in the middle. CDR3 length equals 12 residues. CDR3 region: CASRRGNTEAFF. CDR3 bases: TGTGCCAGCAGGCGCGGGAACACTGAAGCTTTCTTT.

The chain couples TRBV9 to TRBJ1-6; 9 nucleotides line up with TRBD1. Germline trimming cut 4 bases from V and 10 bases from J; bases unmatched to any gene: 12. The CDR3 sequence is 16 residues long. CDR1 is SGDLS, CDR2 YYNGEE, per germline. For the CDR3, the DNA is TGTGCCAGCAGCTCCGCCCCCGGGACAGGGTACTCACCCCTCCACTTT. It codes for CASSSAPGTGYSPLHF.

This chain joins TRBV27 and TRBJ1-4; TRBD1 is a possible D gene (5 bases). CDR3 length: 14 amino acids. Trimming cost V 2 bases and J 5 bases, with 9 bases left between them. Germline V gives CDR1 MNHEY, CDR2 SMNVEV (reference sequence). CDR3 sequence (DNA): TGTGCCAGCAGTTTAGGGGCGGGGAATGAAAAACTGTTTTTT. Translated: CASSLGAGNEKLFF.

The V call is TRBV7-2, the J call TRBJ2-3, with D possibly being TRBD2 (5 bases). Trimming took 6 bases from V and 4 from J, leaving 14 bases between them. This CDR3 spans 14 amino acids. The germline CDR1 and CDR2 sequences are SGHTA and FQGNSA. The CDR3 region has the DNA TGTGCCAGCAGACTAGGGCCAAGGTCAGATACGCAGTATTTT. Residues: CASRLGPRSDTQYF.

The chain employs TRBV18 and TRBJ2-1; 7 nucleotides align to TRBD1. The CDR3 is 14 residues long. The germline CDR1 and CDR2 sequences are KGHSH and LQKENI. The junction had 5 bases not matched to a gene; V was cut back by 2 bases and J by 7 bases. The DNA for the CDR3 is TGTGCCAGCTCACCAGACAGGGCCGGGAATGAGCAGTTCTTC. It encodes CASSPDRAGNEQFF.

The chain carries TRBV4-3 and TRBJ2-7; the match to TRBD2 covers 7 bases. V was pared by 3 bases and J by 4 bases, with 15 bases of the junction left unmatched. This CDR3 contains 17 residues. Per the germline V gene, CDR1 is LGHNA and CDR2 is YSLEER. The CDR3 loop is CASSHSPGGRGGYEQYF. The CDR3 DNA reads TGCGCCAGCAGCCACAGTCCGGGAGGTAGGGGTGGATACGAGCAGTACTTC.

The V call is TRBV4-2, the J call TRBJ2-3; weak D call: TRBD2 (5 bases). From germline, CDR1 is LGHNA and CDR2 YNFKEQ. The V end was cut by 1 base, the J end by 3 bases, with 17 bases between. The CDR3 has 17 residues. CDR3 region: CASSQGGLASWTDTQYF. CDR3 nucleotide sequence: TGTGCCAGCAGCCAAGGAGGACTGGCTAGTTGGACAGATACGCAGTATTTT.

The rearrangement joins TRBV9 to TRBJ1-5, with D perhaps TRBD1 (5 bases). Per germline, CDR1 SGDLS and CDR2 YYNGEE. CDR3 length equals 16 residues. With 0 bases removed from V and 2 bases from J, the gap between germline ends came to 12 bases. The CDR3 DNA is TGTGCCAGCAGCGTAGGGGGGGATGTCGGCAATCAGCCCCAGCATTTT. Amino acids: CASSVGGDVGNQPQHF.

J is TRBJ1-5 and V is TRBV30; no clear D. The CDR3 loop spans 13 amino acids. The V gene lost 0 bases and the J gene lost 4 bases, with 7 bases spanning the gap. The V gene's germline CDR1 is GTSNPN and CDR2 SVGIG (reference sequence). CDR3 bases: TGTGCCTGGAGTGTTTCACTGAATCAGCCCCAGCATTTT. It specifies CAWSVSLNQPQHF.

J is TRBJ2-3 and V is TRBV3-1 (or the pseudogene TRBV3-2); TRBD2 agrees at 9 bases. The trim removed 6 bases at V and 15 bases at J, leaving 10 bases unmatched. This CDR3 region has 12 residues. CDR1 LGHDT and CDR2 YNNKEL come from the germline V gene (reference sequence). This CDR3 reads CASSSTGTSYYF. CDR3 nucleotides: TGTGCCAGCAGTTCCACCGGGACTAGCTATTATTTT.

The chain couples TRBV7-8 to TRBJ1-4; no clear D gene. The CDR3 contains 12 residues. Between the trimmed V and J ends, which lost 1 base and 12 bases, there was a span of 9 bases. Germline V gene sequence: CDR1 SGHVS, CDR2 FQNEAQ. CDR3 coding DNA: TGTGCCAGCAGCTTAGGAGACGGGGAACTGTTTTTT. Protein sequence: CASSLGDGELFF.

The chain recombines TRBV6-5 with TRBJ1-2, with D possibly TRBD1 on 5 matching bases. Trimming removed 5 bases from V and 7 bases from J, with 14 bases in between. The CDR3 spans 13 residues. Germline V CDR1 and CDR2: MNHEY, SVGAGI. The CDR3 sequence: CASSRLVGGGYTF. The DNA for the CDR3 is TGTGCCAGCAGTCGTCTCGTCGGGGGTGGCTACACCTTC.

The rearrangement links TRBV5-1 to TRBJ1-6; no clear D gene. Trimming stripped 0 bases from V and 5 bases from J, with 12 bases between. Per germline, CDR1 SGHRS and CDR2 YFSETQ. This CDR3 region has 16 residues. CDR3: CASSLDGAVDNSPLHF. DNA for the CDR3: TGCGCCAGCAGCTTGGACGGTGCGGTCGATAATTCACCCCTCCACTTT. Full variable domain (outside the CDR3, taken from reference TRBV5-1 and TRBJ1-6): KAGVTQTPRYLIKTRGQQVTLSCSPISGHRSVSWYQQTPGQGLQFLFEYFSETQRNKGNFPGRFSGRQFSNSRSEMNVSTLELGDSALYLCASSLDGAVDNSPLHFGNGTRLTVT.

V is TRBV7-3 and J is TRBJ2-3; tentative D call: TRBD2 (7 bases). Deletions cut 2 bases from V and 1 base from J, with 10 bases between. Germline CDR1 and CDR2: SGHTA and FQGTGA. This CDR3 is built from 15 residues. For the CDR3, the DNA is TGTGCCAGCAGCTTACTGGGGGGGCGCACAGATACGCAGTATTTT. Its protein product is CASSLLGGRTDTQYF.

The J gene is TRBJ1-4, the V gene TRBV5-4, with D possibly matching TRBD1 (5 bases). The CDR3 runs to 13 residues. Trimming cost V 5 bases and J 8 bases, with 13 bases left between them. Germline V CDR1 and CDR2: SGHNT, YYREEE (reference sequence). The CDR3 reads CASSYRGTEKLFF. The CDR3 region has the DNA TGTGCCAGCAGTTATCGGGGGACCGAAAAACTGTTTTTT.